The clone carrying this T cell receptor beta chain turned up a few times. Its antigen is as yet unknown. V shed 3 bases and J 4 bases; nucleotides not matched to a gene: 7. CDR1 is KGHDR, CDR2 SFDVKD, per germline. The CDR3 spans 16 residues. These data are taken from a study of glioma-infiltrating T cells. General study points: Above-expected tissue-blood divergence occurred in all gliomas, most in low-grade ones.

Amplification of TCR alpha and beta CDR3 regions from RNA used iRepertoire nested multiplex PCR. TCRdb reanalysed the multiplex PCR reads using MiXCR and keeps one entry per CDR3 protein. Of 400,000 or so distinct CDR3 sequences in the sample, about 40% are singletons; the top ten hold about 12%. The sequencing sample was made of glioma tissue, nonneoplastic brain tissue, or PBMCs (not recorded which). This receptor was taken from a human donor with low-grade glioma or glioblastoma, undergoing nonglioma brain surgery, or in good health (not recorded which). The J gene is TRBJ2-1, the V gene TRBV24-1; 8 bases match TRBD2. The CDR3 is CATSDPTSGNYNEQFF. The DNA for the CDR3 is TGTGCCACCAGTGATCCCACTAGCGGCAATTACAATGAGCAGTTCTTC.